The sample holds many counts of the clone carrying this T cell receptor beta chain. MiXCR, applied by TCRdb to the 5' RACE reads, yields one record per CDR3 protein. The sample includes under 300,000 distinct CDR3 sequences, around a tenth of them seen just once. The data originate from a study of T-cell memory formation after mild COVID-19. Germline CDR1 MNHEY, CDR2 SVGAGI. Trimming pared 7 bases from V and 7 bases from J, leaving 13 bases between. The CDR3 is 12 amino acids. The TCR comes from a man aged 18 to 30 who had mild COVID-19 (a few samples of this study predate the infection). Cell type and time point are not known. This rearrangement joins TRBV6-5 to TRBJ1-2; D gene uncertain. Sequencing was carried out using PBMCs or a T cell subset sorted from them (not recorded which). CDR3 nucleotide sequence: TGTGCCAGCACTTCTCGGGGTCTTGGCTACACCTTC. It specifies CASTSRGLGYTF.